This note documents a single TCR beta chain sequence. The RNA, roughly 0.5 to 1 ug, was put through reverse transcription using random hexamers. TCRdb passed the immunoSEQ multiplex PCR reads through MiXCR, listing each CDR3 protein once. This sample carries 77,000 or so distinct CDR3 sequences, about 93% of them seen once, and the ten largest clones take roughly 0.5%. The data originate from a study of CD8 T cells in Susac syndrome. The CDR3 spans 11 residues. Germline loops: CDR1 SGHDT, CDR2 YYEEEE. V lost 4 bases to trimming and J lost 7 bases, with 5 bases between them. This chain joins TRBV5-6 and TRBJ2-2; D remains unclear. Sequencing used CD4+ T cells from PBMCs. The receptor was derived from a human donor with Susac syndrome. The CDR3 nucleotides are TGTGCCAGCAGCGATCTCGGGGAGCTGTTTTTT. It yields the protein CASSDLGELFF.